Below, one T cell receptor beta chain is given with its context. This entry belongs to a study of blood T cell repertoires in COVID-19. On the study more broadly: Either two negative PCRs, clearance, or symptom resolution qualified Cohort 3 donors as recovered. The samples span acute and convalescent COVID-19 from the United States, Italy and Spain.

Participants' reported clinical history set cohort assignment. Original processing notes: Estimated nucleated cell counts came from reference gene primer amplification. Assay: immunoSEQ multiplex PCR; the TCRdb copy retains only in-frame clones and omits some. V, J and clone size were drawn from that table, and D and trimming were deduced from the DNA. Among roughly 150,000 clones listed, over 70% were seen once. The germline CDR1 and CDR2 sequences are SGHVS and FQNEAQ. V shed 7 bases and J 8 bases; nucleotides not matched to a gene: 9. There are 13 residues in the CDR3. V is TRBV7-8 and J is TRBJ1-2; 8 bases map to TRBD1. This clonotype was sampled from a middle-aged man in a cohort exposed to, infected with or recovered from COVID-19 (not recorded which). Sequencing input: PBMCs or T cells enriched from blood (not recorded which). The CDR3 is CASTEDRADGYTF. The DNA of the CDR3 is TGTGCCAGCACCGAGGACAGGGCGGACGGCTACACCTTC.